The entry below gives a single TCR beta chain sequence along with its context. Germline CDR1 reads SGHRS; CDR2 reads YFSETQ. This CDR3 spans 15 amino acids. The V and J ends lost 2 bases and 8 bases, in that order; junction bases with no gene match: 6. This specimen comes from a study of blood T cell repertoires in COVID-19. The overall study: Both acute and convalescent COVID-19 samples were obtained from the United States, Italy and Spain.

The assay was immunoSEQ multiplex PCR, and TCRdb's table has in-frame clones only and misses some. The sample shows 200,000 to 250,000 clones, less than 90% of them seen only once. Sequencing was performed on peripheral blood. J is TRBJ2-2 and V is TRBV5-1; 10 bases map to TRBD2. This TCR was sampled from an elderly woman with active or convalescent COVID-19. Here the CDR3 DNA reads TGCGCCAGCAGCTTCTCCCTAGCGGGGGATGGGGAGCTGTTTTTT. Translating gives CASSFSLAGDGELFF.